The 25 T cell receptor beta chains below come from one sample, sequenced in a study of T cell clonality in common variable immunodeficiency. TCRdb's copy holds only in-frame clones and misses some; the assay was immunoSEQ multiplex PCR. The record shows around 45,000 clones for this sample, with no singletons present. Sequencing used peripheral blood mononuclear cells. Source of these receptors: a person aged 18 to 75 in good health.

This clone showed up many times. The read comes to an end 3 residues before the CDR3 does, leaving the germline J gene to fill in the end. The genes are TRBV7-2 and TRBJ1-6, with 7 bases identical to TRBD1. V lost 3 bases and J lost 7; bases outside the gene matches: 3. Germline CDR1 is SGHTA and CDR2 is FQGNSA. The CDR3 sequence is 14 residues long. The CDR3 bases that were read are TGTGCCAGCAGCTTGGGACAGCGAAATTCACCC. Protein: CASSLGQRNSP. The full CDR3 reads CASSLGQRNSPLHF.

This clone was observed at least ten times. The CDR3 end lies 3 residues beyond the end of the read and is filled in from the germline J gene. The chain recombines TRBV28 with TRBJ1-4; TRBD1 is a possible D gene (6 bases). The CDR3 spans 14 residues. The V gene lost 5 bases and the J gene lost 6 bases, with 13 bases spanning the gap. Germline CDR1 and CDR2: MDHEN and SYDVKM. The chain's CDR3 is CASSNQGLDEKLFF. The sequenced CDR3 bases are TGTGCCAGCAGTAATCAGGGGTTAGATGAAAAA.

The sample holds a few counts of this clone. The read terminates 3 residues before the CDR3 end, so the remaining end is supplied by the germline J gene. The rearrangement links TRBV2 to TRBJ1-1; D possibly corresponds to TRBD1 (5 bases). Germline-derived CDR1 and CDR2 are SNHLY and FYNNEI. CDR3 length equals 11 residues. Partial CDR3 DNA: TGTGCCAGCAGTGCCAGGGTGGAA. It encodes CASSARVE. The CDR3 reads in full as CASSARVEAFF.

This clone was observed at least ten times. The read stops 3 residues short of the end of the CDR3; the missing end is completed from the germline J gene. The chain links TRBV4-1 to TRBJ2-7; 7 bases are shared with TRBD1. The V gene end was trimmed by 3 bases and the J gene end by 0 bases; junction bases not matched to a gene: 8. The CDR3 covers 16 residues. The germline V gene encodes CDR1 MGHRA and CDR2 YSYEKL. CDR3 DNA, as far as it was read: TGCGCCAGCAGCCAGGATGGGGACAGAAACTCCTACGAG. This encodes CASSQDGDRNSYE. The CDR3 reads in full as CASSQDGDRNSYEQYF.

At least ten counts were recorded for this clone. The sequence runs out 3 residues before the end of the CDR3; the remainder is reconstructed from the germline J gene. This rearrangement joins TRBV5-1 to TRBJ1-2; 7 positions match TRBD1. V was clipped by 0 bases and J by 4 bases; unmatched bases: 6. From germline, CDR1 is SGHRS and CDR2 YFSETQ. The CDR3 length is 15 residues. This CDR3 is CASSLDRQGRYGYTF. The sequenced CDR3 bases are TGCGCCAGCAGCTTGGACCGACAGGGCCGCTATGGC.

This clone occurred many times. The CDR3 end lies 3 residues beyond the end of the read and is filled in from the germline J gene. V is TRBV5-1 and J is TRBJ2-3; D call uncertain. The V gene lost 0 bases and the J gene lost 3 bases, with 20 bases spanning the gap. The CDR3 has 18 residues. Germline-derived CDR1 and CDR2 are SGHRS and YFSETQ. CDR3 region: CASSLEPRPTLGTDTQYF. The DNA read from the CDR3 is TGCGCCAGCAGCTTGGAGCCCCGCCCCACCCTAGGAACAGATACG.

This clone came up many times. The CDR3 end is not reached by the read, which stops 3 residues before it; the germline J gene fills it in. V gene TRBV7-9 combines with J gene TRBJ1-5; unclear D gene. From germline, CDR1 is SEHNR and CDR2 FQNEAQ (reference sequence). This CDR3 has 14 amino acids. V lost 4 bases to trimming and J lost 1 base, with 8 bases between them. CDR3 protein: CASSSGPSNQPQHF. CDR3 bases read: TGTGCCAGCAGCTCTGGGCCGAGCAATCAGCCC.

This clone was seen many times. The read gets to within 3 residues of the CDR3 end, and the germline J gene fills in the rest. The rearrangement links TRBV20-1 to TRBJ2-5, with D tentatively TRBD1 (6 bases). There are 16 residues in the CDR3. The germline gives CDR1 DFQATT, CDR2 SNEGSKA (reference sequence). V dropped 1 base and J dropped 4 bases, with 19 bases sitting between them. Here the CDR3 reads CSARVVGTRGRETQYF. CDR3 DNA, as far as it was read: TGCAGTGCTAGAGTTGTCGGGACAAGGGGAAGAGAGACC.

This clone was seen repeatedly, ten times or more. The CDR3 DNA, read in part, is TGCGCCAGCAGCTGGACAGGACGGTCTGAA. This sequence encodes CASSWTGRSE. The whole CDR3 is CASSWTGRSEAFF. The chain uses TRBV5-1 and TRBJ1-1; 7 positions match TRBD1. The read is 3 residues too short to cover the CDR3 end, so that end is filled in from the germline J gene. The CDR3 has 13 residues. Looked up from germline, CDR1 is SGHRS and CDR2 is YFSETQ. After removal of 3 bases from V and 6 bases from J, the junction contained 5 bases not matched to a gene. The complete variable domain, with remaining parts taken from reference TRBV5-1 and TRBJ1-1, reads KAGVTQTPRYLIKTRGQQVTLSCSPISGHRSVSWYQQTPGQGLQFLFEYFSETQRNKGNFPGRFSGRQFSNSRSEMNVSTLELGDSALYLCASSWTGRSEAFFGQGTRLTVV.

This clone has at least ten counts. The sequenced fragment ends 3 residues before the CDR3 boundary, so the rest is inferred from the germline J gene. This chain connects TRBV7-7 to TRBJ2-2; 7 nucleotides agree with TRBD1. The V gene's germline CDR1 is SSHAT and CDR2 FNYEAQ (reference sequence). Losses at the gene ends were 3 bases for V and 5 bases for J; bases not matched to a gene: 6. The length of the CDR3 is 15 residues. The sequenced CDR3 bases are TGTGCCAGCAGCTTCAGAGACAGGGCAACCGGGGAG. Protein: CASSFRDRATGE. The complete CDR3 sequence is CASSFRDRATGELFF.

This clone has at least ten counts. The read comes to an end 3 residues before the CDR3 does, leaving the germline J gene to fill in the end. This rearrangement joins TRBV28 to TRBJ2-4, with D possibly being TRBD1 (5 bases). CDR1 and CDR2 from the germline V gene are MDHEN and SYDVKM. This CDR3 has 13 residues. Trimming took 8 bases from V and 7 from J, leaving 15 bases between them. The chain's CDR3 is CASVARAPNIQYF. CDR3 DNA, as far as it was read: TGTGCCAGCGTCGCCAGGGCTCCGAACATT.

In this sample, this clone turned up many times. The read halts 3 residues ahead of the CDR3 end, with the missing end drawn from the germline J gene. This same CDR3 is encoded by further DNA sequences in the sample. The chain uses TRBV7-9 and TRBJ1-3; D unresolved. The CDR3 covers 15 residues. Germline values: CDR1 SEHNR, CDR2 FQNEAQ (reference sequence). The germline V and J ends were trimmed by 5 bases and 3 bases, with 14 bases remaining between them. The CDR3 bases that were read are TGTGCCAGCAGCGGCCCTCGGGGAAGTGGAAACACC. This translates into CASSGPRGSGNT. The full CDR3 protein is CASSGPRGSGNTIYF.

This clone has a count of ten or more. The read finishes 3 residues shy of the CDR3 end, and the germline J gene is used to complete it. The rearrangement links TRBV11-3 to TRBJ1-2; maybe TRBD1 (5 bases). The CDR3 runs 15 residues. Germline CDR1 and CDR2: SGHNT and YENEEA. The CDR3 DNA, read in part, is TGTGCAAGTCGCTTAAAGCGGACTATCTGGGGGGGC. Translating gives CASRLKRTIWGG. The entire CDR3 is CASRLKRTIWGGYTF.

This clone was seen ten or more times. The CDR3 extends 3 residues past the end of the read, so its final part is completed from the germline J gene. V gene TRBV10-3 combines with J gene TRBJ2-1; 7 bases fit TRBD1. Germline-derived CDR1 and CDR2 are ENHRY and SYGVKD. V lost 7 bases and J lost 9; bases outside the gene matches: 12. This CDR3 region has 14 residues. The CDR3 loop is CAITAFETGFEQFF. CDR3 DNA, as far as it was read: TGTGCCATCACCGCTTTTGAGACAGGGTTTGAG.

This clone was picked up a small number of times. Read sequence stops 3 residues before the CDR3 end, and the germline J gene provides the missing end. The rearrangement links TRBV30 to TRBJ2-2; 8 nucleotides line up with TRBD1. The germline CDR1 and CDR2 sequences are GTSNPN and SVGIG (reference sequence). The CDR3 has 13 residues. This CDR3 reads CAWTRQGFAPLFF. The DNA read from the CDR3 is TGTGCCTGGACACGACAGGGGTTTGCACCG.

This clone was seen at least ten times. The CDR3 end lies 3 residues beyond the end of the read and is filled in from the germline J gene. The chain combines TRBV10-3 with TRBJ1-1, with D possibly matching TRBD1 (5 bases). Trimming stripped 6 bases from V and 4 bases from J, with 15 bases between. CDR3 length: 14 residues. Germline lookup yields CDR1 ENHRY and CDR2 SYGVKD. The covered CDR3 bases are TGTGCCATCAGAGTCAACGGGGGAGGCACTGAA. Amino acids: CAIRVNGGGTE. The complete CDR3 reads CAIRVNGGGTEAFF.

This clone has ten or more counts. The observed sequence ends 3 residues before the CDR3 terminus, with the missing tail filled in from the germline J gene. The gene calls are TRBV29-1 and TRBJ2-3; D gene ambiguous. The germline gives CDR1 SQVTM, CDR2 ANQGSEA. The V end was cut by 5 bases, the J end by 3 bases, with 9 bases between. The CDR3 contains 12 residues. CDR3: CSVPEATDTQYF. The sequenced CDR3 bases are TGCAGCGTTCCAGAGGCTACAGATACG.

There are a few counts of this clone. The read is 3 residues too short to cover the CDR3 end, so that end is filled in from the germline J gene. This chain uses TRBV2 with TRBJ2-2; D perhaps matches TRBD1 (6 bases). CDR1 and CDR2 (germline): SNHLY, FYNNEI. This CDR3 spans 16 amino acids. CDR3 sequence: CASSNPLDSYNSPLFF. Partial CDR3 DNA: TGTGCCAGCAGTAACCCCCTGGACAGCTATAATTCACCG. Supplemented by reference TRBV2 and TRBJ2-2, the full variable domain reads EPEVTQTPSHQVTQMGQEVILRCVPISNHLYFYWYRQILGQKVEFLVSFYNNEISEKSEIFDDQFSVERPDGSNFTLKIRSTKLEDSAMYFCASSNPLDSYNSPLFFGEGSRLTVL.

This clone was seen many times. From the germline J gene comes the end of the CDR3, since the read stops 3 residues before it. This same CDR3 is encoded by further DNA sequences in the sample. This chain links TRBV2 with TRBJ1-3; 7 bases align to TRBD1. The V and J ends lost 3 bases and 0 bases, in that order; junction bases with no gene match: 2. The germline V gene encodes CDR1 SNHLY and CDR2 FYNNEI. This CDR3 spans 15 amino acids. Partial CDR3 DNA: TGTGCCAGCAGTGATCAGGGGGTCTCTGGAAACACC. It is translated as CASSDQGVSGNT. The entire CDR3 sequence reads CASSDQGVSGNTIYF.

This clone was detected many times. Sequencing ends 3 residues short of the CDR3 end; the germline J gene provides the rest. The chain employs TRBV10-3 and TRBJ2-4; 7 nucleotides align to TRBD2. Germline CDR1 reads ENHRY; CDR2 reads SYGVKD. The ends lost 0 bases at V and 6 bases at J; junction bases unmatched: 8. The CDR3 runs 16 residues. CDR3 amino acids: CAISESTSGGGNIQYF. CDR3 DNA, as far as it was read: TGTGCCATCAGTGAGTCGACTTCGGGGGGTGGAAACATT.

This clone was recorded many times. From the germline J gene comes the end of the CDR3, since the read stops 3 residues before it. The gene calls are TRBV30 and TRBJ1-5, with D uncertain. Germline CDR1 is GTSNPN and CDR2 is SVGIG (reference sequence). Trimming cost V 2 bases and J 4 bases, with 12 bases left between them. This CDR3 contains 14 residues. The sequenced part of the CDR3 DNA is TGTGCCTGGAGTACCTCGCAGACAAATCAGCCC. Its translation: CAWSTSQTNQP. The CDR3 reads in full as CAWSTSQTNQPQHF. Full variable domain (outside the CDR3, taken from reference TRBV30 and TRBJ1-5): SQTIHQWPATLVQPVGSPLSLECTVEGTSNPNLYWYRQAAGRGLQLLFYSVGIGQISSEVPQNLSASRPQDRQFILSSKKLLLSDSGFYLCAWSTSQTNQPQHFGDGTRLSIL.

Many counts were recorded for this clone. From the germline J gene comes the end of the CDR3, since the read stops 3 residues before it. The chain has TRBV20-1 and TRBJ2-2; D is perhaps TRBD1 (6 bases). The germline V and J ends were trimmed by 2 bases and 0 bases, with 13 bases remaining between them. The germline V gene has CDR1 DFQATT and CDR2 SNEGSKA (reference sequence). The CDR3 loop spans 16 amino acids. The covered CDR3 bases are TGCAGTGCTAGACCGACAGGTCTATCGAACACCGGGGAG. This sequence encodes CSARPTGLSNTGE. The whole CDR3 sequence is CSARPTGLSNTGELFF.

This clone was observed at least ten times. The read ends 3 residues shy of where the CDR3 ends; the end is completed using the germline J gene. The chain joins TRBV18 to TRBJ2-3; tentatively, D is TRBD1 (5 bases). Germline V gives CDR1 KGHSH, CDR2 LQKENI. The CDR3 consists of 13 residues. V was clipped by 3 bases and J by 4 bases, with 8 bases between them. CDR3 loop: CASSPRQPDTQYF. The DNA read from the CDR3 is TGTGCCAGCTCACCGCGACAGCCAGATACG.

In its sample, this clone was seen many times. The CDR3 extends 3 residues past the end of the read, so its final part is completed from the germline J gene. The V gene is TRBV30, the J gene TRBJ1-1; D perhaps matches TRBD1 (5 bases). The germline V gene has CDR1 GTSNPN and CDR2 SVGIG (reference sequence). Trimming stripped 3 bases from V and 1 base from J, with 6 bases between. This CDR3 is 12 amino acids long. The CDR3 protein is CAWRGQNTEAFF. CDR3 DNA (partial): TGTGCCTGGAGAGGACAGAACACTGAA.

At least ten counts were recorded for this clone. The read stops 3 residues short of the end of the CDR3; the missing end is completed from the germline J gene. This chain joins TRBV12-3 or TRBV12-4 and TRBJ2-3; 8 nucleotides agree with TRBD2. The J segment lost 2 bases and the V segment lost 4 bases, leaving 2 bases of the junction unmatched. This CDR3 spans 14 amino acids. The CDR3 DNA, read in part, is TGTGCCAGCAGTTGGGGACTAGTCACAGATACG. Translation gives CASSWGLVTDT. The CDR3 as a whole reads CASSWGLVTDTQYF.